Listed below are T cell receptor beta chains from one sample, sequenced in a study of cytomegalovirus exposure and HLA in healthy donors. Libraries were prepared by immunoSEQ multiplex PCR; TCRdb keeps only in-frame clonotypes and omits some of them. The table shows some 78,000 clones, with about 68% occurring only once. The sequencing input was PBMCs. The receptors stem from a man in his forties in good health and CMV-seropositive. The CDR3 runs from the conserved cysteine through the conserved F or W. D genes are given only for firm matches. A clone size is listed for some rows: how often the clone was seen (once, few, many), or a class if it is expanded.

J,D,V,size,DNA,CDR3
TRBJ1-5,.,TRBV18,.,TGTGCCAGCTCACCAACCGGGACACAGTATAGCAATCAGCCCCAGCATTTT,CASSPTGTQYSNQPQHF
TRBJ2-5,.,TRBV18,once,TGTGCCAGCTCACCATCCCAACAAGAGACCCAGTACTTC,CASSPSQQETQYF
TRBJ1-2,.,TRBV19,.,TGTGCCAGTAGTATATTGACAGCAATGGGGTCAGGCTATGGCTACACCTTC,CASSILTAMGSGYGYTF
TRBJ1-6,.,TRBV25-1,.,TGTGCCAGCAGTGAATATGGAACCGGACAGCCCAATTCACCCCTCCACTTT,CASSEYGTGQPNSPLHF
TRBJ2-7,.,TRBV5-1,once,TGCGCCAGCAGCTCGGGGGATAATAATAGAAACGAGCAGTACTTC,CASSSGDNNRNEQYF
TRBJ2-3,TRBD2,TRBV28,.,TGTGCCAGCAGCCCGACCGGGACTAGCGGGGCCACAGATACGCAGTATTTT,CASSPTGTSGATDTQYF
TRBJ1-1,.,TRBV25-1,.,TGTGCCAGCAGTGATGCGGGGAGGACTGAAGCTTTCTTT,CASSDAGRTEAFF
TRBJ2-7,.,TRBV2,.,TGTGCCACGTACCGTCCAGGGGTGAACACCTACGAGCAGTACTTC,CATYRPGVNTYEQYF
TRBJ2-2,.,TRBV6-5,.,TGTGCCAGCAGTTACTCCCCGGGGGTGGACACCGGGGAGCTGTTTTTT,CASSYSPGVDTGELFF
TRBJ1-2,.,TRBV6-4,.,TGTGCCAGCAGTGACTCCCAATCGGGCTATGGCTACACCTTC,CASSDSQSGYGYTF
TRBJ1-2,.,TRBV5-1,.,TGCGCCAGCAGCCCGGAGAGTAACTATGGCTACACCTTC,CASSPESNYGYTF
TRBJ2-1,.,TRBV4-2,.,TGTGCCAGCAGCCAAGGGGGCGGAACCTACAATGAGCAGTTCTTC,CASSQGGGTYNEQFF
TRBJ1-2,.,TRBV28,.,TGTGCCAGCAGTTACCCTACAGGGCAGAACTATGGCTACACCTTC,CASSYPTGQNYGYTF
TRBJ2-1,.,TRBV5-1,.,TGCGCCAGCAGCCTTACGGGTGAGCAGTTCTTC,CASSLTGEQFF
TRBJ2-7,.,TRBV5-4,.,TGTGCCAGCAGGGACGGGGGAGACTACGAGCAGTACTTC,CASRDGGDYEQYF
TRBJ2-7,.,TRBV28,.,TGTGCCAGCAGCGCCGCCGGGACACGGTACTCCTACGAGCAGTACTTC,CASSAAGTRYSYEQYF
TRBJ1-2,.,TRBV30,.,TGTGCCTCTCCACGCGGGGGCCCCCGATATGGCTACACCTTC,CASPRGGPRYGYTF
TRBJ1-1,.,TRBV6-5,.,TGTGCCAGCAGTTGGGGAGGGGGAACAACTGAAGCTTTCTTT,CASSWGGGTTEAFF
TRBJ2-3,.,TRBV25-1,.,TGTGCCAGCAGTGATCAAAGCGACGCTCCTAGCACAGATACGCAGTATTTT,CASSDQSDAPSTDTQYF
TRBJ2-3,TRBD2,TRBV5-1,.,TGCGCCAGCAGAGCGGGACTAGATACGCAGTATTTT,CASRAGLDTQYF
TRBJ1-4,TRBD1,TRBV5-8,.,TGTGCCAGCAGCTCAGACAGGGCTGTCACTGAAAAACTGTTTTTT,CASSSDRAVTEKLFF
TRBJ1-6,.,TRBV6-5,.,TGTGCCAGCAGTTACCTGGGCCGGAATTCACCCCTCCACTTT,CASSYLGRNSPLHF
TRBJ2-1,.,TRBV9,once,TGTGCCAGCAGCGAGGCGGGGTCCTCCTACAATGAGCAGTTCTTC,CASSEAGSSYNEQFF
TRBJ2-1,TRBD2,TRBV6-6,.,TGTGCCAGCAGTCCGACGGGACTAGCGGGAAATGAGCAGTTCTTC,CASSPTGLAGNEQFF
TRBJ2-1,.,TRBV30,once,TGTGCCTGGAGTGTTGGCCAGAGCGATGAGCAGTTCTTC,CAWSVGQSDEQFF
TRBJ1-3,TRBD1,TRBV5-1,.,TGCGCCAGCAGCCTCCAGATAGGACAGGGGTCTGGAAACACCATATATTTT,CASSLQIGQGSGNTIYF
TRBJ2-7,.,TRBV10-1,.,TGCGCCAGCAGGGACACAGTAGCCTCTTTCCTCTCCTACGAGCAGTACTTC,CASRDTVASFLSYEQYF
TRBJ2-6,.,TRBV10-2,once,TGCGCCAGCAGTGAAATTCCAGGGCCAGGTGCTGGGGCCAACGTCCTGACTTTC,CASSEIPGPGAGANVLTF
TRBJ1-1,TRBD1,TRBV7-9,few,TGTGCCAGCAGCGGACAGGGGCTGAATGAAGCTTTCTTT,CASSGQGLNEAFF
TRBJ2-7,TRBD2,TRBV7-8,.,TGTGCCAGCAGCTTAAGTTTGACCTCGCCGGGAGGGCAGTACTTC,CASSLSLTSPGGQYF
TRBJ2-1,TRBD1,TRBV28,.,TGTGCCAGCAGCCCTCTCCGGGACAGCTTATCCTACAATGAGCAGTTCTTC,CASSPLRDSLSYNEQFF
TRBJ2-3,.,TRBV4-3,.,TGCGCCAGCAGCCAAGGGACGGGAGGCACAGATACGCAGTATTTT,CASSQGTGGTDTQYF